These T cell receptor beta chains were read from a single sample in a study of blood T cell repertoires in COVID-19. The table came from immunoSEQ multiplex PCR; TCRdb's copy has only in-frame clones and leaves some out. The table records hundreds of thousands of clones, about 86% of them present only once. The sample consisted of peripheral blood. The receptors shown here come from an elderly man with acute or convalescent COVID-19. Both conserved end residues are part of each CDR3. Each record gives: CDR3 protein, CDR3 DNA, clone size, J gene, D gene, V gene. The D gene is left open where the match is weak. Clone size is not always given. Where it is, it says once, few, many or a class for expanded clones.

CASSPRLAGNYLRETQYF	TGTGCCAGCAGCCCCAGACTAGCGGGAAATTACCTCCGCGAGACCCAGTACTTC	once	TRBJ2-5	TRBD2	TRBV7-2
CASSLTGGGSYEQYF	TGTGCCAGCTCTTTGACAGGGGGTGGCTCCTACGAGCAGTACTTC	.	TRBJ2-7	TRBD1	TRBV18
CASSTRQGASQETQYF	TGTGCCAGTAGTACTAGACAGGGCGCCTCACAAGAGACCCAGTACTTC	.	TRBJ2-5	TRBD1	TRBV19
CASSLGQPQETQYF	TGCGCCAGCAGCTTGGGACAGCCACAAGAGACCCAGTACTTC	.	TRBJ2-5	.	TRBV5-1
CASSISWGQTGTSGRVNEQFF	TGTGCCAGTAGTATTTCCTGGGGACAAACCGGGACTAGCGGGAGGGTGAATGAGCAGTTCTTC	once	TRBJ2-1	TRBD2	TRBV19
CASSLGQTNTGELFF	TGTGCCAGCAGCTTGGGACAGACGAACACCGGGGAGCTGTTTTTT	.	TRBJ2-2	.	TRBV5-4
CASRAGTGRTGELFF	TGTGCCAGCAGAGCCGGGACAGGGAGAACCGGGGAGCTGTTTTTT	.	TRBJ2-2	TRBD1	TRBV2
CASRANTGGEETQYF	TGCGCCAGCAGGGCTAACACAGGGGGCGAAGAGACCCAGTACTTC	.	TRBJ2-5	TRBD1	TRBV5-1
CASSPGLANIQYF	TGCGCCAGCAGCCCCGGACTAGCGAACATTCAGTACTTC	.	TRBJ2-4	TRBD2	TRBV5-1
CASSLGSGNEKLFF	TGTGCCAGCAGCTTAGGGTCGGGGAATGAAAAACTGTTTTTT	once	TRBJ1-4	.	TRBV7-9
CASSRTSGIYEQYF	TGTGCCAGCAGTAGGACTAGCGGAATCTACGAGCAGTACTTC	few	TRBJ2-7	TRBD2	TRBV6-2/TRBV6-3
CASSPGQGRDTEAFF	TGTGCCAGCAGCCCAGGACAGGGAAGGGACACTGAAGCTTTCTTT	.	TRBJ1-1	TRBD1	TRBV9
CASRRDSAWGQPQHF	TGTGCCAGCAGAAGGGACAGCGCCTGGGGTCAGCCCCAGCATTTT	.	TRBJ1-5	TRBD1	TRBV2
CASSLAEGLTGYTF	TGCGCCAGCAGCTTGGCCGAGGGTCTCACCGGCTACACCTTC	.	TRBJ1-2	.	TRBV5-1